These 4 T cell receptor beta chains share one sample of origin, sequenced in a study of T cell responses to AZD1222 COVID-19 vaccine. Repertoires were generated with immunoSEQ multiplex PCR, while TCRdb's copy carries only in-frame clones and drops some. This sample has around 99,000 clones, with about 90% found just once. The specimen was peripheral blood, collected on day 0 of AZD1222 vaccination. These TCRs come from an adult in good health.

The chain is built from TRBV4-1 and TRBJ1-3; 9 positions agree with TRBD1. Looked up from germline, CDR1 is MGHRA and CDR2 is YSYEKL. Germline trimming cut 0 bases from V and 1 base from J; bases unmatched to any gene: 4. The CDR3 covers 17 residues. CDR3 nucleotide sequence: TGCGCCAGCAGCCAAGATAGACAGGGGGTATCTGGAAACACCATATATTTT. Amino acid sequence: CASSQDRQGVSGNTIYF.

The chain recombines TRBV29-1 with TRBJ2-1; the match to TRBD2 covers 11 bases. CDR1 and CDR2 (germline): SQVTM, ANQGSEA. CDR3 length equals 18 residues. V gave up 1 base and J gave up 6 bases; unmatched junction bases: 14. Written as DNA, the CDR3 is TGCAGCGTTGAAGTGGGTAGCGGGAGGGCCTCATTCCGCAATGAGCAGTTCTTC. Residues: CSVEVGSGRASFRNEQFF.

The V and J genes are TRBV12-5 and TRBJ1-2, with D unclear. This CDR3 region has 12 residues. Germline V lookup: CDR1 LGHNT, CDR2 FRNRAP. Trimming cost V 1 base and J 8 bases, with 8 bases left between them. The CDR3 is CASGLDRRGYTF. The DNA of the CDR3 is TGTGCTAGTGGTTTGGACCGGCGGGGCTACACCTTC. Full variable domain (remainder filled in from reference TRBV12-5 and TRBJ1-2): DARVTQTPRHKVTEMGQEVTMRCQPILGHNTVFWYRQTMMQGLELLAYFRNRAPLDDSGMPKDRFSAEMPDATLATLKIQPSEPRDSAVYFCASGLDRRGYTFGSGTRLTVV.

This clone showed up just once. The chain carries TRBV20-1 and TRBJ2-1; D is uncertain. Germline lookup yields CDR1 DFQATT and CDR2 SNEGSKA (reference sequence). The CDR3 loop spans 11 amino acids. V was shortened by 4 bases and J by 3 bases, with 4 bases between the two germline ends. The DNA of the CDR3 is TGCAGTGCTACAATCTACAATGAGCAGTTCTTC. Amino acid sequence: CSATIYNEQFF.